This is a list of T cell receptor beta chains from one sample in a study of T-cell memory formation after mild COVID-19. MiXCR, run by TCRdb on the 5' RACE reads, gives a single entry per CDR3 protein. Among about 470,000 distinct CDR3 sequences listed, around 27% were seen once. What was sequenced was PBMCs or a T cell subset sorted from them (not recorded which). The receptors come from an adult woman who had mild COVID-19 (a few samples of this study predate the infection). Cell type and time point are not known. Each CDR3 is given with its conserved first and last residue. Each record gives: V gene, clone size, J gene, D gene, CDR3 DNA, CDR3 protein. The D gene is left open where the match is weak. Size is stated for part of the rows, as once, few or many counts, or as a class when the clone is expanded.

V gene: TRBV7-9; clone size: .; J gene: TRBJ2-5; D gene: TRBD1; CDR3 DNA: TGTGCCAGCAGCTTCGGGACAGGGGGCACACAAGAGACCCAGTACTTC; CDR3 protein: CASSFGTGGTQETQYF
V gene: TRBV4-2; clone size: many; J gene: TRBJ2-7; D gene: .; CDR3 DNA: TGTGCCAGCAGCCAAGAGATGCTTCTGGGCGAGCAGTACTTC; CDR3 protein: CASSQEMLLGEQYF
V gene: TRBV28; clone size: few; J gene: TRBJ2-3; D gene: TRBD1; CDR3 DNA: TGTGCCAGCAGACGGGACAGGGTTATAGATACGCAGTATTTT; CDR3 protein: CASRRDRVIDTQYF
V gene: TRBV11-2; clone size: few; J gene: TRBJ2-7; D gene: .; CDR3 DNA: TGTGCCAGCAGCTTAACCGATAATGACGACAGGTCGTCCTACGAGCAGTACTTC; CDR3 protein: CASSLTDNDDRSSYEQYF
V gene: TRBV21-1; clone size: few; J gene: TRBJ2-7; D gene: .; CDR3 DNA: TGTGCCAGCAGCAAAGATGGACAGGGGGTCCACGAGCAGTACTTC; CDR3 protein: CASSKDGQGVHEQYF
V gene: TRBV24-1; clone size: .; J gene: TRBJ1-5; D gene: .; CDR3 DNA: TGTGCCACCAGTGATTTGCATAGTCCCCCCGATCAGCCCCAGCATTTT; CDR3 protein: CATSDLHSPPDQPQHF
V gene: TRBV4-2; clone size: few; J gene: TRBJ2-1; D gene: .; CDR3 DNA: TGTGCCAGCAGCCAAGGAGACCAATACAATGAGCAGTTCTTC; CDR3 protein: CASSQGDQYNEQFF
V gene: TRBV12-3/TRBV12-4; clone size: .; J gene: TRBJ1-5; D gene: TRBD1; CDR3 DNA: TGTGCCAGCAGTTGGACAGGGCTAGGGCAGCCCCAGCATTTT; CDR3 protein: CASSWTGLGQPQHF
V gene: TRBV6-6; clone size: few; J gene: TRBJ2-3; D gene: .; CDR3 DNA: TGTGCCAGCAGTCTCCACCCCGATACGCAGTATTTT; CDR3 protein: CASSLHPDTQYF
V gene: TRBV20-1; clone size: .; J gene: TRBJ2-7; D gene: .; CDR3 DNA: TGCAGTGCTTCCGACACCACCTACGAGCAGTACTTC; CDR3 protein: CSASDTTYEQYF
V gene: TRBV6-6; clone size: many; J gene: TRBJ1-1; D gene: .; CDR3 DNA: TGTGCCAGCAGGGACAGAGAAGCTTTCTTT; CDR3 protein: CASRDREAFF
V gene: TRBV18; clone size: few; J gene: TRBJ1-3; D gene: .; CDR3 DNA: TGTGCCAGCTCACCTAGAGTCCAGGCGGGAAACACCATATATTTT; CDR3 protein: CASSPRVQAGNTIYF
V gene: TRBV5-4; clone size: .; J gene: TRBJ2-5; D gene: .; CDR3 DNA: TGTGCCAGCAGCTGGGAGCGGGAAGAGACCCAGTACTTC; CDR3 protein: CASSWEREETQYF
V gene: TRBV24-1; clone size: many; J gene: TRBJ2-7; D gene: TRBD2; CDR3 DNA: TGTGCCACCAGTGATGGAGCGGGAGGGCCTTACGAGCAGTACTTC; CDR3 protein: CATSDGAGGPYEQYF
V gene: TRBV24-1; clone size: .; J gene: TRBJ2-7; D gene: TRBD1; CDR3 DNA: TGTGCCACCAGTGACCTCGACAGGGACGAGCAGTACTTC; CDR3 protein: CATSDLDRDEQYF
V gene: TRBV5-6; clone size: .; J gene: TRBJ2-7; D gene: .; CDR3 DNA: TGTGCCAGCAGCTTTAAATGGCGGGGCCCTTACGAGCAGTACTTC; CDR3 protein: CASSFKWRGPYEQYF
V gene: TRBV12-3/TRBV12-4; clone size: few; J gene: TRBJ2-7; D gene: TRBD2; CDR3 DNA: TGTGCCAGCAGTTTAGGCACTAGCGGCCTTGGGGAGCAGTACTTC; CDR3 protein: CASSLGTSGLGEQYF
V gene: TRBV2; clone size: .; J gene: TRBJ1-5; D gene: .; CDR3 DNA: TGTGCCAGCAGTAGTTGGGCGGTCAAGGGGCCCCAGCATTTT; CDR3 protein: CASSSWAVKGPQHF
V gene: TRBV15; clone size: .; J gene: TRBJ2-7; D gene: .; CDR3 DNA: TGTGCCACCAGCAGAGGGGTGACCTACGAGCAGTACTTC; CDR3 protein: CATSRGVTYEQYF
V gene: TRBV6-6; clone size: .; J gene: TRBJ2-1; D gene: TRBD1; CDR3 DNA: TGTGCCAGCCGTAGCCAACGCGGACAGGGGGCGAATGAGCAGTTCTTC; CDR3 protein: CASRSQRGQGANEQFF
V gene: TRBV2; clone size: .; J gene: TRBJ2-4; D gene: .; CDR3 DNA: TGTGCCAGCAGTGGGGTCTATGCAAACATTCAGTACTTC; CDR3 protein: CASSGVYANIQYF
V gene: TRBV7-3; clone size: .; J gene: TRBJ2-1; D gene: TRBD2; CDR3 DNA: TGTGCCAGCAGCTTTGGGGCTAGCGGATACAATGAGCAGTTCTTC; CDR3 protein: CASSFGASGYNEQFF
V gene: TRBV24-1; clone size: .; J gene: TRBJ2-1; D gene: TRBD2; CDR3 DNA: TGTGCCACCAGTGATTTTAGCGGGACTTACAATGAGCAGTTCTTC; CDR3 protein: CATSDFSGTYNEQFF
V gene: TRBV12-3/TRBV12-4; clone size: .; J gene: TRBJ2-7; D gene: .; CDR3 DNA: TGTGCCACCACCCCGACAGGCCTCTCCTACGAGCAGTACTTC; CDR3 protein: CATTPTGLSYEQYF
V gene: TRBV6-2/TRBV6-3; clone size: .; J gene: TRBJ2-7; D gene: TRBD2; CDR3 DNA: TGTGCCAGCATGATCGGAGCGGGAGCACGCGAGCAGTACTTC; CDR3 protein: CASMIGAGAREQYF
V gene: TRBV12-3/TRBV12-4; clone size: .; J gene: TRBJ2-1; D gene: .; CDR3 DNA: TGTGCCAGCAGCCCACCTATGACCCTGTTCGGGGGGCAGTTCTTC; CDR3 protein: CASSPPMTLFGGQFF
V gene: TRBV29-1; clone size: .; J gene: TRBJ2-1; D gene: .; CDR3 DNA: TGCAGCGTTGGTCCGGACCTGGGGCAGTTCTTC; CDR3 protein: CSVGPDLGQFF
V gene: TRBV18; clone size: .; J gene: TRBJ1-3; D gene: .; CDR3 DNA: TGTGCCAGCTCTCCAGCGGGCCAGATATATTTT; CDR3 protein: CASSPAGQIYF
V gene: TRBV20-1; clone size: few; J gene: TRBJ2-3; D gene: TRBD1; CDR3 DNA: TGCAGTGCTAGATCGACAGGGGCGAGCACAGATACGCAGTATTTT; CDR3 protein: CSARSTGASTDTQYF
V gene: TRBV9; clone size: few; J gene: TRBJ2-3; D gene: .; CDR3 DNA: TGTGCCAGCAGCTCTAGGGCAGCCACGGGAGATACGCAGTATTTT; CDR3 protein: CASSSRAATGDTQYF
V gene: TRBV27; clone size: few; J gene: TRBJ2-2; D gene: .; CDR3 DNA: TGTGCCAGCAGTTTATCGGCGGGATCGAACACCGGGGAGCTGTTTTTT; CDR3 protein: CASSLSAGSNTGELFF
V gene: TRBV20-1; clone size: .; J gene: TRBJ2-1; D gene: .; CDR3 DNA: TGCAGTGCTAGTAGGACACGCGAGCAGTTCTTC; CDR3 protein: CSASRTREQFF
V gene: TRBV7-3; clone size: few; J gene: TRBJ2-2; D gene: TRBD1; CDR3 DNA: TGTGCCAGCACCCCAACAGGGGGCACCGGGGAGCTGTTTTTT; CDR3 protein: CASTPTGGTGELFF
V gene: TRBV12-3/TRBV12-4; clone size: few; J gene: TRBJ2-5; D gene: .; CDR3 DNA: TGTGCCAGCAGTTTAGCGGGTTCGCCCCAAGAGACCCAGTACTTC; CDR3 protein: CASSLAGSPQETQYF
V gene: TRBV12-3/TRBV12-4; clone size: few; J gene: TRBJ2-7; D gene: TRBD1; CDR3 DNA: TGTGCCAGCAGTATGGACAGGGTTGAATACGAGCAGTACTTC; CDR3 protein: CASSMDRVEYEQYF
V gene: TRBV7-9; clone size: many; J gene: TRBJ2-1; D gene: .; CDR3 DNA: TGTGCCAGCAGCTTGGAGGTCAATGAGCAGTTCTTC; CDR3 protein: CASSLEVNEQFF
V gene: TRBV7-9; clone size: .; J gene: TRBJ2-1; D gene: TRBD1; CDR3 DNA: TGTGCCAGCAGCTTGAGCAGGGGGCCGGATGAGCAGTTCTTC; CDR3 protein: CASSLSRGPDEQFF
V gene: TRBV7-2; clone size: many; J gene: TRBJ2-7; D gene: TRBD1; CDR3 DNA: TGTGCCAGCAGCCTCTCCGGACAGGGAATCTACGAGCAGTACTTC; CDR3 protein: CASSLSGQGIYEQYF
V gene: TRBV27; clone size: .; J gene: TRBJ2-1; D gene: TRBD2; CDR3 DNA: TGTGCCAGCAGAAAAAAAGAGGGACTAGCGGGGGACAATGAGCAGTTCTTC; CDR3 protein: CASRKKEGLAGDNEQFF
V gene: TRBV3-1; clone size: .; J gene: TRBJ2-1; D gene: TRBD2; CDR3 DNA: TGTGCCAGCAGCCAACCCCCGTTAGCGGGAGGGGGTGAGCAGTTCTTC; CDR3 protein: CASSQPPLAGGGEQFF